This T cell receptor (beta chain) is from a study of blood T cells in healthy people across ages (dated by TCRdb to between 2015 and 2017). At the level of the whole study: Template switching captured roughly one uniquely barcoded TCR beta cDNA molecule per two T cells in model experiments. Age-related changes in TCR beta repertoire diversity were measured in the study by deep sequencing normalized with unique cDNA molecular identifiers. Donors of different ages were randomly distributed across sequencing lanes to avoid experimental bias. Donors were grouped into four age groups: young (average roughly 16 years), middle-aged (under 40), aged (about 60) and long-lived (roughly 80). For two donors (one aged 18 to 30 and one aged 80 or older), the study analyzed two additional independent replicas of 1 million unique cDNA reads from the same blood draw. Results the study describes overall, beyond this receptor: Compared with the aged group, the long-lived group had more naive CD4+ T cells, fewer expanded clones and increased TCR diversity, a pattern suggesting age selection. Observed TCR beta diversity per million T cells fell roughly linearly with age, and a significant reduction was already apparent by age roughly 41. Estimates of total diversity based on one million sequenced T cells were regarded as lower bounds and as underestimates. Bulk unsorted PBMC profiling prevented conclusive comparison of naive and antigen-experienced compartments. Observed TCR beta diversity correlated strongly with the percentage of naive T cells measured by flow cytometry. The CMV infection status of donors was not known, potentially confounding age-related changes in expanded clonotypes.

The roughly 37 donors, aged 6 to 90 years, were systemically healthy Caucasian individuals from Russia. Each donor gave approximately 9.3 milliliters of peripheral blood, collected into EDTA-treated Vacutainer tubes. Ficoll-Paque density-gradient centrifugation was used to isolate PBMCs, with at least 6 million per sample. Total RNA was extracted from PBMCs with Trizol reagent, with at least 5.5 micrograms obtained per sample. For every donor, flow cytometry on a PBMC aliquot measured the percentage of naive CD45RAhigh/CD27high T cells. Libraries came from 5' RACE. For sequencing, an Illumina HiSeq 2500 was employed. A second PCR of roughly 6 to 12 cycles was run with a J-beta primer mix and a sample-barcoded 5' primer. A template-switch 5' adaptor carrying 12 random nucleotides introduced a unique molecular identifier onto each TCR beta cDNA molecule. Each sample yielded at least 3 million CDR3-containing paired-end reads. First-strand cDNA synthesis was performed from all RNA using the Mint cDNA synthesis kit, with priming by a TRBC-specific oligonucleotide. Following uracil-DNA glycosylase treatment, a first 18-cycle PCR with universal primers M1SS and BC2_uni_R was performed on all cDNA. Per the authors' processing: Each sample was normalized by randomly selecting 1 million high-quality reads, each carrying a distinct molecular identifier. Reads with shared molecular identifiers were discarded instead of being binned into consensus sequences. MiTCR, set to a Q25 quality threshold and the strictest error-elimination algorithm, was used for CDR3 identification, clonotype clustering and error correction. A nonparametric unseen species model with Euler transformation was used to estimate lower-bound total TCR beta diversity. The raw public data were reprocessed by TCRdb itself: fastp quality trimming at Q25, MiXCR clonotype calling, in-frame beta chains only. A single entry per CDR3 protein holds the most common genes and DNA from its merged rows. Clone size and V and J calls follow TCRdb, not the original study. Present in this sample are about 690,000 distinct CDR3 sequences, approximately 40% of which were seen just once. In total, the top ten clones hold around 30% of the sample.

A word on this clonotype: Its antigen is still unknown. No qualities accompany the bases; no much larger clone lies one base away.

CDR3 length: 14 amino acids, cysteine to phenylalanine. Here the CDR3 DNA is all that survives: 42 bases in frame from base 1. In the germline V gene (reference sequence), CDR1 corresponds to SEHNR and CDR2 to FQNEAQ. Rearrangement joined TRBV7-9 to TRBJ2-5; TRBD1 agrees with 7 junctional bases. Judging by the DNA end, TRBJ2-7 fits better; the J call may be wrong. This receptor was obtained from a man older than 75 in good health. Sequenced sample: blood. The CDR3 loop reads CASSYGTASHEQYF. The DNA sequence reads TGTGCCAGCAGTTACGGGACAGCATCCCACGAGCAGTACTTC.